This TCR beta chain comes out of a study of cytomegalovirus exposure and HLA in healthy donors. Study-level results: Sequencing depth across donors, presence/absence analyses assumed, was roughly uniform.

At collection, donors were nominally healthy, but unrecorded immune exposures were probable. The PCR ran on 60 Vbeta and 13 Jbeta primers. The method was immunoSEQ multiplex PCR; TCRdb's version includes in-frame clones alone and lacks a portion of them. The top ten clones hold 2% to 2.5% of a sample with some 150,000 clones, approximately 70% of them seen once. In its sample, this clone was seen a few times. Its antigen is currently unknown. Sequencing was carried out using PBMCs. The clonotype originates from an older woman in good health and CMV-seropositive.

CDR3 region: CASGTGGSGELFF. CDR3 DNA: TGCGCCAGCGGGACAGGGGGCTCCGGGGAGCTGTTTTTT. The chain combines TRBV5-1 with TRBJ2-2; 12 nucleotides match TRBD1. Germline CDR1 reads SGHRS; CDR2 reads YFSETQ. V shed 7 bases and J 6 bases; nucleotides not matched to a gene: 1. This CDR3 contains 13 residues. The full variable domain, in which reference TRBV5-1 and TRBJ2-2 provide the parts outside the CDR3, is KAGVTQTPRYLIKTRGQQVTLSCSPISGHRSVSWYQQTPGQGLQFLFEYFSETQRNKGNFPGRFSGRQFSNSRSEMNVSTLELGDSALYLCASGTGGSGELFFGEGSRLTVL.